This T cell receptor (beta chain) was captured by sequencing in a study of molecular identifiers for immune sequencing clone quantification. Across the whole study: Replicate runs used RNA from about 20,000 or 100,000 naive CD8 cells, which was split five ways into aliquots, and four of those aliquots were then sequenced. Study-wide results and limits: Barcode collisions between identical TCR molecules could shrink estimates of highly expanded clone sizes.

One entry per CDR3 protein results from TCRdb running MiXCR on the PCR reads. The sample includes approximately 630,000 distinct CDR3 sequences, about 25% of them seen just once. This clonotype has only a few counts. Antigen: not known. This TCR was recovered from a human donor in good health. Some libraries in this study had Jurkat cell RNA spiked in. The material sequenced was naive CD8+ T cells from blood, with Jurkat cell RNA spiked in. As to subset: FACS-sorted CD8+CD4-CCR7+CD45RA+ naive T cells.

The CDR3 spells CASSLSSVFLAGADTQYF. The DNA for the CDR3 is TGTGCCAGCAGTTTATCGAGTGTGTTTCTAGCGGGAGCGGATACGCAGTATTTT. The J gene is TRBJ2-3, the V gene TRBV27, with 10 positions matching TRBD2. Germline V gene data show CDR1 as MNHEY and CDR2 as SMNVEV (reference sequence). Trimming removed 0 bases from V and 6 bases from J; junction bases left unmatched: 12. The CDR3 has 18 residues.